This T cell receptor beta chain was captured by sequencing in a study of early T cells in non-severe SARS-CoV-2 infection. Study results and caveats: VDJdb-based annotation leaned toward anti-spike CD8 responses and missed private and CD4 specificities.

TCRdb processed the 5' RACE reads anew with MiXCR; each CDR3 protein has one entry. The top ten clones hold under 2% of a sample with roughly 65,000 distinct CDR3 sequences, 9% to 15% of them seen once. Germline V lookup: CDR1 SGHTS, CDR2 YDEGEE. This CDR3 contains 16 residues. V lost 2 bases to trimming and J lost 0 bases, with 13 bases between them. This clonotype showed up many times. Its antigen is still unknown. Material for sequencing was whole blood. The V call is TRBV5-8, the J call TRBJ2-3; tentatively, D is TRBD1 (6 bases). The sequence was obtained from an adult who was a healthcare worker with PCR-confirmed SARS-CoV-2 infection or an uninfected control (not recorded which). The CDR3 DNA sequence: TGTGCCAGCAGCTTCACCGGGACAAGAAGCACAGATACGCAGTATTTT. Amino acid sequence: CASSFTGTRSTDTQYF.